The rows below give T cell receptor beta chains drawn from one sample of a study of blood T cell repertoires in COVID-19. Repertoires were generated with immunoSEQ multiplex PCR, while TCRdb's copy carries only in-frame clones and drops some. The sample lists 100,000 to 150,000 clones, about four fifths occurring once. Specimen: peripheral blood. The receptors here all came from a woman aged 55 to 70 with active or convalescent COVID-19. Each CDR3 is given with its conserved first and last residue. A D gene is named only where the DNA matches it firmly. Clone size is shown for a subset of rows, as once, few, many or a class of expanded clone.

clone_size,v_call,j_call,d_call,cdr3_nt,cdr3_aa
NA,TRBV6-2/TRBV6-3,TRBJ2-3,NA,TGTGCCAGCAGTTACCCCCGATTCGCAGGCAGCACAGATACGCAGTATTTT,CASSYPRFAGSTDTQYF
few,TRBV3-1/TRBV3-2,TRBJ2-5,TRBD2,TGTGCCAGCAGCCGTTGGGAGGGGTACCAAGAGACCCAGTACTTC,CASSRWEGYQETQYF
NA,TRBV4-3,TRBJ1-2,NA,TGCGCCAGCAGCCAAGATCTTTCCCAGGGATGGGGTGGCTACACCTTC,CASSQDLSQGWGGYTF
NA,TRBV5-4,TRBJ2-1,TRBD2,TGTGCCAGCAGCCCGGGCCCCTCAGGACTAGCGGGAGGTGAGCAGTTCTTC,CASSPGPSGLAGGEQFF
NA,TRBV6-5,TRBJ2-2,TRBD1,TGTGCCAGCAGTAGGACAGGGGAGGTAGGCGGGGAGCTGTTTTTT,CASSRTGEVGGELFF
NA,TRBV6-6,TRBJ2-1,NA,TGTGCCAGCAGTTACGTACTTCCCCCCGGTGAGCAGTTCTTC,CASSYVLPPGEQFF
few,TRBV4-1,TRBJ2-4,TRBD2,TGCGCCAGCAGCCCATGGTTAGCGGGAGTGGGGAACATTCAGTACTTC,CASSPWLAGVGNIQYF
once,TRBV29-1,TRBJ2-1,TRBD2,TGCAGCGTTGATATAGCGGGGGGGTCTGAGCAGTTCTTC,CSVDIAGGSEQFF
NA,TRBV14,TRBJ2-7,NA,TGTGCCAGCAGCCAAGCCAGGCGGACGTCGGAGGATTACGAGCAGTACTTC,CASSQARRTSEDYEQYF
NA,TRBV14,TRBJ1-6,NA,TGTGCCAGCAGCCAATCCCGTGTTAGCTCCTATAATTCACCCCTCCACTTT,CASSQSRVSSYNSPLHF
NA,TRBV27,TRBJ2-3,TRBD1,TGTGCCAGCAGTTCGCCCAGGGGGTTTGGCACAGATACGCAGTATTTT,CASSSPRGFGTDTQYF
NA,TRBV5-1,TRBJ2-2,NA,TGCGCCAGCAGCTTGGACTTTACGACCGGGGAGCTGTTTTTT,CASSLDFTTGELFF
few,TRBV5-1,TRBJ2-7,NA,TGCGCCAGCAGCTTGGTACAGGGTAACCGCGAGCAGTACTTC,CASSLVQGNREQYF
NA,TRBV6-6,TRBJ1-1,NA,TGTGCCAGCCGATGGGGCAGGCAGAACACTGAAGCTTTCTTT,CASRWGRQNTEAFF
few,TRBV6-6,TRBJ2-7,NA,TGTGCCACCCAATCCCCGACAGTTTACGAGCAGTACTTC,CATQSPTVYEQYF
NA,TRBV6-1,TRBJ2-7,NA,TGTGCCAGCAGTGAATTCAGTAGCGAGGGCAACGAGCAGTACTTC,CASSEFSSEGNEQYF
NA,TRBV2,TRBJ2-2,TRBD1,TGTGCCAGCAGTGGACAGGGCGGAATCCCCGGGGAGCTGTTTTTT,CASSGQGGIPGELFF
NA,TRBV5-4,TRBJ2-7,TRBD1,TGTGCCAGCAGTTTACGGACAGGGGGCTTCAACGAGCAGTACTTC,CASSLRTGGFNEQYF
few,TRBV4-1,TRBJ2-3,NA,TGCGCCAGCAGCGCGAGGCGGGACAGCCTTTCAGATACGCAGTATTTT,CASSARRDSLSDTQYF
NA,TRBV30,TRBJ1-6,NA,TGTGCCTGGACGGCAGGACTGGATAATTCACCCCTCCACTTT,CAWTAGLDNSPLHF
NA,TRBV5-6,TRBJ2-5,NA,TGTGCCAGCAGCGGTCGGGTGGGAGAGACCCAGTACTTC,CASSGRVGETQYF
NA,TRBV6-5,TRBJ1-2,NA,TGTGCCAGCAGACGGGACTGGAACTATGGCTACACCTTC,CASRRDWNYGYTF
NA,TRBV5-6,TRBJ1-2,TRBD1,TGTGCCAGCAGCCGAGGACAGGGAAGCTATGGCTACACCTTC,CASSRGQGSYGYTF
NA,TRBV6-6,TRBJ2-7,NA,TGTGCCAGCAGTGCCGGGTCACCACCGGAGCAGTACTTC,CASSAGSPPEQYF
once,TRBV27,TRBJ1-3,NA,TGTGCCAGCAGTTTAGGAGGGGCTGGAAACACCATATATTTT,CASSLGGAGNTIYF
NA,TRBV5-5,TRBJ1-4,NA,TGTGCCAGCAGTTACCAGGGTAGTGAAAAACTGTTTTTT,CASSYQGSEKLFF
NA,TRBV3-1/TRBV3-2,TRBJ1-2,NA,TGTGCCAGCAGCCAAGAGATCACAGGGCGTTCAGGGGGCTACACCTTC,CASSQEITGRSGGYTF
NA,TRBV6-1,TRBJ2-5,TRBD2,TGTGCCAGCAGTTTTAGCGGGGGCCCCCAAGAGACCCAGTACTTC,CASSFSGGPQETQYF
NA,TRBV11-2,TRBJ2-7,TRBD2,TGTGCCAGCAGCTTAGCTGGGACTAGTGGCGAGCAGTACTTC,CASSLAGTSGEQYF
NA,TRBV11-1,TRBJ1-3,TRBD1,TGTGCCAGCAGCCCCCGGGACAGGCCCTCTGGAAACACCATATATTTT,CASSPRDRPSGNTIYF
NA,TRBV21-1,TRBJ1-6,NA,TGTGCCAGCAGCAAAAGGGGGGGCTCACCCCTCCACTTT,CASSKRGGSPLHF
NA,TRBV18,TRBJ2-3,NA,TGTGCCAGCTCATCAGGGGTCACAGATACGCAGTATTTT,CASSSGVTDTQYF
NA,TRBV9,TRBJ1-6,NA,TGTGCCAGCAGCCCCGAGGAGGGTTCACCCCTCCACTTT,CASSPEEGSPLHF
NA,TRBV6-5,TRBJ1-1,NA,TGTGCCGCCTCCTGGGGCGCGGGAACTGAAGCTTTCTTT,CAASWGAGTEAFF
few,TRBV18,TRBJ2-1,NA,TGTGCCAGCTCCCGACAGAACTCCTACAATGAGCAGTTCTTC,CASSRQNSYNEQFF
NA,TRBV19,TRBJ2-1,NA,TGTGCCAGTAGTAGCTCTACCTACAATGAGCAGTTCTTC,CASSSSTYNEQFF
NA,TRBV19,TRBJ1-5,TRBD1,TGTGCCAGTAGTTACAGGGGGAATCAGCCCCAGCATTTT,CASSYRGNQPQHF
NA,TRBV3-1/TRBV3-2,TRBJ1-3,NA,TGTGCCAGCAGCCGCCAGGAGGGCCCCAACATATATTTT,CASSRQEGPNIYF
NA,TRBV10-3,TRBJ1-4,TRBD1,TGTGCCATCAGTGAGCAGGGGGGAGGTAATGAAAAACTGTTTTTT,CAISEQGGGNEKLFF
NA,TRBV18,TRBJ1-4,TRBD1,TGTGCCAGCTCACCTAAGACCGGGACAGTTAATGAAAAACTGTTTTTT,CASSPKTGTVNEKLFF
NA,TRBV2,TRBJ2-1,NA,TGTGCCAGCGCGAGCCAGGGTTACAATGAGCAGTTCTTC,CASASQGYNEQFF
NA,TRBV28,TRBJ2-2,NA,TGTGCCAGCAGTTTACGCAGGAACACCGGGGAGCTGTTTTTT,CASSLRRNTGELFF
NA,TRBV7-2,TRBJ1-5,NA,TGTGCCAGCAGCTCACAGAGTCATAGCAATCAGCCCCAGCATTTT,CASSSQSHSNQPQHF
NA,TRBV4-1,TRBJ2-1,TRBD2,TGCGCCAGCAGCCACTCCTATGGACGCTGGACTAGCGGGAGTCTTGGTGAGCAGTTCTTC,CASSHSYGRWTSGSLGEQFF
NA,TRBV28,TRBJ2-7,TRBD2,TGTGCCAGCAGTTTAGTCTTCGGGCTAGCGGGAGGTTCCCACGAGCAGTACTTC,CASSLVFGLAGGSHEQYF
few,TRBV27,TRBJ2-1,NA,TGTGCCAGCAGAAAAGGAGGGCCAGGGTACAATGAGCAGTTCTTC,CASRKGGPGYNEQFF
NA,TRBV2,TRBJ2-1,TRBD2,TGTGCCAGCAGCGGTCCCTTCCTAGCGGGGGGAGGCAATGAGCAGTTCTTC,CASSGPFLAGGGNEQFF